What follows describes a single T cell receptor beta chain. The antigen it recognizes is unknown. At one boundary the junction diverges from the germline segment, which might be a read error. Library construction relied on 5' RACE. Reads for this sample came from an Illumina HiSeq 2000. Template switching added a universal primer binding site, and the final cDNA carried a unique molecular identifier that allowed TCR cDNA molecules to be counted accurately. First-strand cDNA for TCR alpha and beta chains was synthesized from specific primers in the conserved constant-segment region. To control for contamination, each cDNA library was double barcoded with a SMART-Mk sample barcode plus Illumina barcodes. TruSeq adapter sequences and Illumina sample barcodes were added in two successive PCR steps. TCR alpha and beta cDNA libraries were sequenced on the Illumina HiSeq platform with custom primers. From the authors' description of their analysis: MiGEC processed the raw reads to extract unique molecular identifiers, while MiXCR was used to determine the CDR3 positions. For each individual, recombination models were inferred using an EM algorithm with the repgenHMM and IGoR tools. The analysis of shared clonotypes was done with the tcR package in R, with sharing normalized by the product of cloneset sizes. To study raw recombination without the effects of thymic and clonal selection, out-of-frame nonproductive sequences were analyzed. The public reads were reanalyzed by TCRdb: fastp trimming at Q25, MiXCR alignment, in-frame beta chains only. Merged by CDR3 protein, the rows form single entries marked with the most common genes and DNA. TCRdb, not the original authors, processed these V and J calls. This sample holds some 1,600,000 distinct CDR3 sequences; about 32% were observed only once. About 0.3% of the sample is taken by the ten largest.

The data stem from a study of identical twins listed by TCRdb under 2016. Some background on the complete study: The study deep-sequenced TCR alpha and beta repertoires from monozygotic twins, unrelated adults of various ages and cord blood to test whether fetal clonotypes persist. To rule out contamination, replicate twin experiments were performed at different times with different library preparation protocols.

Overall results and qualifications from the work: Because the same donors could not be followed over many years, the conclusions depended on cross-sectional statistical analysis. Compared with coincidental sharing between unrelated individuals, out-of-frame TCR alpha sequences shared between twins showed an excess of sequences with low generation probability. Invariant T cells such as MAIT and iNKT could partly confound zero-insertion analyses, although diverse VJ usage argued against such confounding for most clonotypes. Abundant cord blood beta clonotypes carried fewer insertions; young adult naive repertoires showed a weaker similar trend, while memory repertoires showed none. Excess twin sharing in beta out-of-frame sequences was weaker because fewer shared sequences lowered the signal-to-noise ratio. In monozygotic twins, out-of-frame TCR alpha sharing was systematically underestimated by recombination models, although the models agreed with sharing between unrelated individuals.

The CDR3 measures 17 amino acids from cysteine to phenylalanine. The only DNA kept is the CDR3, 51 bases in frame from the first base. Looking up the germline V gene yields CDR1 SGHAT and CDR2 FQNNGV. Only healthy Caucasian donors were included. The sequencing input was cord blood. The sequence was obtained from a newborn girl in good health. The sequence links TRBV11-2 to TRBJ2-1, with 7 bases in between that match TRBD1. CDR3 reads: CAGSPPPWGQSYNEQFF. The nucleotide sequence reads as follows: TGTGCCGGCAGTCCCCCCCCCTGGGGACAGTCCTACAATGAGCAGTTCTTC.